A single sample is the source of the 8 T cell receptor beta chains below, sequenced in a study of Graves' ophthalmopathy and Graves' hyperthyroidism. For repertoire sequencing, the TCR beta CDR3 regions were amplified from RNA transcripts. HTBI-primed first-round RT-PCR preceded second-round multiplex PCR. TCRdb ran MiXCR on the multiplex PCR reads and lists one entry per CDR3 protein. The repertoire holds hundreds of thousands of distinct CDR3 sequences, with 22% as singletons. Sequenced input: peripheral blood. The receptors stem from a woman younger than 30 with stable Graves' hyperthyroidism. Some clones in this sample may be carry-over from other donors' samples.

The J gene is TRBJ2-2, the V gene TRBV10-3; 11 nucleotides match TRBD1. CDR3 length: 16 amino acids. V was pared by 3 bases and J by 7 bases, with 7 bases of the junction left unmatched. Germline lookup yields CDR1 ENHRY and CDR2 SYGVKD. The CDR3 DNA sequence: TGTGCCATCAGTGAAGGGGACAGGGGGTACGGCGGGGAGCTGTTTTTT. It yields the protein CAISEGDRGYGGELFF.

This clonotype came up many times. The genes are TRBV6-1 and TRBJ1-1; 7 bases line up with TRBD1. The junction had 10 bases not matched to a gene; V was cut back by 5 bases and J by 1 base. CDR1 is MNHNS and CDR2 is SASEGT in the germline V gene. This CDR3 is built from 16 residues. For the CDR3, the DNA is TGTGCCAGCAGTCAAAATGACAGGGTTGCGAACACTGAAGCTTTCTTT. Translation: CASSQNDRVANTEAFF.

This clonotype was counted many times. This chain connects TRBV30 to TRBJ1-2; D not certain. The ends were cut back, 1 base at V and 4 bases at J, with 13 bases in the middle. The CDR3 is 14 amino acids. CDR1 is GTSNPN, CDR2 SVGIG, per germline (reference sequence). Written as DNA, the CDR3 is TGTGCCTGGAGTGCGGTTCAGCGGCCCTATGGCTACACCTTC. Translation gives CAWSAVQRPYGYTF.

The table lists this clonotype with a few counts. CDR3 in amino acids: CASSFETSNTGHEQYF. DNA for the CDR3: TGTGCCAGCAGTTTTGAAACTAGCAACACTGGGCACGAGCAGTACTTC. This sequence joins TRBV6-4 and TRBJ2-7; D might be TRBD2 (6 bases). CDR1 MRHNA and CDR2 SNTAGT come from the germline V gene. This CDR3 region has 16 residues. Trimming shortened V by 5 bases and J by 5 bases, and 22 bases separated the two germline ends.

The table lists this clonotype with many counts. The chain has TRBV27 and TRBJ2-7; D gene uncertain. V lost 3 bases and J 2 bases, leaving 8 bases between the germline ends. The CDR3 extends over 13 amino acids. In germline, CDR1 is MNHEY, CDR2 SMNVEV (reference sequence). The CDR3 is CASSLKITYEQYF. DNA of the CDR3: TGTGCCAGCAGTTTGAAGATAACCTACGAGCAGTACTTC.

This clonotype was observed a few times. The chain links TRBV29-1 to TRBJ2-5; 12 bases map to TRBD2. Trimming cost V 6 bases and J 8 bases; bases outside gene matches: 7. This CDR3 has 13 residues. CDR1 SQVTM and CDR2 ANQGSEA come from the germline V gene. CDR3 protein: CSVLAGGGKTQYF. Written as DNA, the CDR3 is TGCAGCGTCCTAGCGGGGGGGGGGAAAACCCAGTACTTC.

The chain joins TRBV30 to TRBJ2-5; TRBD1 aligns across 11 bases. V gave up 5 bases and J gave up 5 bases; unmatched junction bases: 7. The V gene's germline CDR1 is GTSNPN and CDR2 SVGIG (reference sequence). CDR3 length equals 14 residues. The CDR3 DNA reads as TGTGCCTGGGGAGCTGGACAGGGGGCCGAGACCCAGTACTTC. This gives the protein CAWGAGQGAETQYF.

The sample holds many counts of this clonotype. This chain joins TRBV6-4 and TRBJ2-3, with TRBD2 matching 14 bases. The CDR3 sequence is 16 residues long. The ends lost 6 bases at V and 2 bases at J; junction bases unmatched: 4. CDR1 is MRHNA and CDR2 is SNTAGT in the germline V gene. In DNA form, the CDR3 reads TGTGCCAGCAGGGGACTAGCGGGAGTCCTCACAGATACGCAGTATTTT. Protein product: CASRGLAGVLTDTQYF.